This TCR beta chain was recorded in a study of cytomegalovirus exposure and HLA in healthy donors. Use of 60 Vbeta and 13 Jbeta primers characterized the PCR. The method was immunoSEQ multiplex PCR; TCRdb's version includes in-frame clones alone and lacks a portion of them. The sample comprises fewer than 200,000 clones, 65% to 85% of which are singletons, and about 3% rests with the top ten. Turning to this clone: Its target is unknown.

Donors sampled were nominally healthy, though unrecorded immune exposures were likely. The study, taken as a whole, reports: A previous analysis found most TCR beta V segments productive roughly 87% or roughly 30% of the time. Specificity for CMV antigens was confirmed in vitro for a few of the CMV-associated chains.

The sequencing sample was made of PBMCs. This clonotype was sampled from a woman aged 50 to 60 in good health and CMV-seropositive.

CDR3 amino acids: CASSLDRGTEAFF. Here the CDR3 DNA reads TGTGCCAGCAGCCTCGACAGGGGCACTGAAGCTTTCTTT. The V gene is TRBV5-5, the J gene TRBJ1-1; 8 nucleotides line up with TRBD1. The germline CDR1 and CDR2 sequences are SGHKS and YYEKEE (reference sequence). V was clipped by 4 bases and J by 4 bases; unmatched bases: 3. CDR3 length: 13 residues.